This entry lists 14 T cell receptor beta chains sequenced from one sample in a study of blood T cell repertoires in COVID-19. Assay used: immunoSEQ multiplex PCR; TCRdb lists only in-frame clones, some missing. The sample holds 200,000 to 300,000 clones, 88% seen once. The sample consisted of peripheral blood. The receptors were gathered from a woman between 25 and 40 years old with acute or convalescent COVID-19.

J is TRBJ2-5 and V is TRBV18; D is perhaps TRBD1 (5 bases). CDR1 is KGHSH and CDR2 is LQKENI in the germline V gene. V was clipped by 4 bases and J by 1 base, with 10 bases between them. This CDR3 has 14 residues. Here the CDR3 reads CASSRNRLQETQYF. As DNA, the CDR3 is TGTGCCAGCTCACGAAACAGGCTCCAAGAGACCCAGTACTTC.

This clone was detected a few times. The rearrangement joins TRBV6-5 to TRBJ1-1; 10 nucleotides match TRBD1. Germline V lookup: CDR1 MNHEY, CDR2 SVGAGI. CDR3 length equals 15 residues. J was trimmed by 0 bases and V by 6 bases; bases with no gene match: 4. The CDR3 DNA reads TGTGCCAGCAGGGGGGGGACAGGGGTGAACACTGAAGCTTTCTTT. It is translated as CASRGGTGVNTEAFF.

For this clone: Distinct nucleotide sequences in the sample also encode this CDR3. V gene TRBV9 combines with J gene TRBJ1-1; D unresolved. Trimming left V 0 bases short and J 2 bases short, with 5 bases between. CDR3 length: 13 amino acids. CDR1 and CDR2 (germline): SGDLS, YYNGEE. The CDR3 nucleotides are TGTGCCAGCAGCGTAGCTCTTAACACTGAAGCTTTCTTT. It codes for CASSVALNTEAFF.

This chain links TRBV9 with TRBJ2-6; 11 bases are shared with TRBD1. The CDR3 contains 19 residues. From germline, CDR1 is SGDLS and CDR2 YYNGEE. The trim removed 1 base at V and 0 bases at J, leaving 6 bases unmatched. The CDR3 DNA is TGTGCCAGCAGCGTATTCCGGACAGGGGGCACCTCTGGGGCCAACGTCCTGACTTTC. Translating gives CASSVFRTGGTSGANVLTF.

The rearrangement uses TRBV7-2 and TRBJ2-3; 7 positions agree with TRBD2. This CDR3 has 16 amino acids. The germline CDR1 and CDR2 sequences are SGHTA and FQGNSA. Germline trimming cut 4 bases from V and 2 bases from J; bases unmatched to any gene: 9. CDR3 sequence reads: CASSSGGRGYTDTQYF. The CDR3 bases are TGTGCCAGCAGCTCGGGGGGTAGGGGTTACACAGATACGCAGTATTTT.

V usage is TRBV11-2 and J usage is TRBJ2-5; 9 bases agree with TRBD1. The trim removed 3 bases at V and 4 bases at J, leaving 12 bases unmatched. Per germline, CDR1 SGHAT and CDR2 FQNNGV. CDR3 length: 17 residues. This CDR3 is CASSFGTGTGRGETQYF. In DNA, the CDR3 is TGTGCCAGCAGCTTTGGGACCGGGACAGGGAGGGGAGAGACCCAGTACTTC.

This clone showed up just once. V and J are TRBV19 and TRBJ2-4; tentatively, D is TRBD1 (6 bases). CDR1 and CDR2 (germline): LNHDA, SQIVND (reference sequence). The length of the CDR3 is 15 residues. V was clipped by 2 bases and J by 10 bases, with 18 bases between them. CDR3 nucleotide sequence: TGTGCCAGTAGTATAATGGTTTGGGGGCGAGGGATTCAGTACTTC. Its protein is CASSIMVWGRGIQYF.

The chain's CDR3 is CAISNDPGTGTYNEQFF. In DNA, the CDR3 is TGTGCCATCAGTAATGACCCGGGGACAGGGACATACAATGAGCAGTTCTTC. V is TRBV10-3 and J is TRBJ2-1; 9 positions match TRBD1. CDR3 length: 17 amino acids. J gave up 4 bases and V 5 bases, and 12 bases lay outside the gene matches. CDR1 is ENHRY, CDR2 SYGVKD, per germline.

V gene TRBV13 combines with J gene TRBJ1-2; a weak D match, TRBD1 (6 bases). The germline V gene encodes CDR1 PRHDT and CDR2 FYEKMQ (reference sequence). The CDR3 is 12 amino acids. Trimming shortened V by 4 bases and J by 6 bases, and 9 bases separated the two germline ends. The CDR3 sequence is CASSSGTHGYTF. The CDR3 DNA sequence: TGTGCCAGCAGCTCCGGGACACATGGCTACACCTTC.

The J gene is TRBJ2-5, the V gene TRBV7-3; D may be TRBD2 (5 bases). V lost 7 bases to trimming and J lost 3 bases, with 18 bases between them. The CDR3 is 15 amino acids. The germline V gene has CDR1 SGHTA and CDR2 FQGTGA. The CDR3 DNA sequence: TGTGCCAGCACCCTAGGGTACGGGAAGGAAGAGACCCAGTACTTC. Protein product: CASTLGYGKEETQYF.

V gene TRBV6-5 combines with J gene TRBJ1-4; D is uncertain. The V gene's germline CDR1 is MNHEY and CDR2 SVGAGI. Trimming took 7 bases from V and 5 from J, leaving 11 bases between them. CDR3 length: 13 residues. CDR3: CASKEALNEKLFF. The CDR3 bases are TGTGCCAGCAAAGAGGCCTTAAATGAAAAACTGTTTTTT.

The chain uses TRBV15 and TRBJ1-2; tentative D call: TRBD1 (5 bases). V lost 5 bases and J 2 bases, leaving 12 bases between the germline ends. The CDR3 runs to 14 residues. From germline, CDR1 is LNHNV and CDR2 YYDKDF (reference sequence). In DNA, the CDR3 is TGTGCCACCAGCGGCTCCAGGGTGAACTATGGCTACACCTTC. Amino acid sequence: CATSGSRVNYGYTF.

This rearrangement joins TRBV7-8 to TRBJ2-7; the D gene is possibly TRBD2 (6 bases). The ends were cut back, 0 bases at V and 0 bases at J, with 9 bases in the middle. CDR1 SGHVS and CDR2 FQNEAQ come from the germline V gene. CDR3 length equals 15 residues. The chain's CDR3 is CASSLAWDFSYEQYF. The CDR3 DNA reads TGTGCCAGCAGCTTAGCGTGGGACTTCTCCTACGAGCAGTACTTC.

The chain combines TRBV18 with TRBJ1-5; D might be TRBD1 (5 bases). Germline V gene data show CDR1 as KGHSH and CDR2 as LQKENI. The CDR3 consists of 16 residues. V was cut by 1 base and J by 1 base, with 11 bases left in between. The CDR3 loop is CASSPLGGVSNQPQHF. CDR3 sequence (DNA): TGTGCCAGCTCACCACTCGGGGGAGTGAGCAATCAGCCCCAGCATTTT.